The 29 T cell receptor beta chains listed next were all sequenced from one sample in a study of regulatory T cells in long-lasting Graves disease. In building TCR beta libraries, iRepertoire HTBI primers were used together with Arm-PCR of CDR3 regions. One entry per CDR3 protein, called by TCRdb with MiXCR from the multiplex PCR reads. This sample carries roughly 560,000 distinct CDR3 sequences, 16% of them seen once, and the ten largest clones take around 25%. Time point defined: newly diagnosed GD, antithyroid drugs for less than 3 months. The TCR library used RNA extracted from PBMCs. These data are also associated with another study on T cells in Graves' hyperthyroidism and ophthalmopathy.

Specimen: peripheral blood mononuclear cells (PBMCs), collected at new diagnosis, from a patient treated with antithyroid drugs. The receptor set was obtained from a woman aged 40-60 years with Graves disease.

This clonotype was counted between two and nine times. The V gene is TRBV14, the J gene TRBJ2-7; D perhaps matches TRBD2 (5 bases). The CDR3 runs to 13 residues. CDR1 is SGHDN, CDR2 FVKESK, per germline. V was trimmed by 1 base and J by 7 bases, leaving 11 bases between them. The CDR3, as DNA: TGTGCCAGCAGCCAAGCACCTACGGGGGAGCAGTACTTC. Its protein product is CASSQAPTGEQYF. The variable domain in full, completed from reference TRBV14 and TRBJ2-7, reads EAGVTQFPSHSVIEKGQTVTLRCDPISGHDNLYWYRRVMGKEIKFLLHFVKESKQDESGMPNNRFLAERTGGTYSTLKVQPAELEDSGVYFCASSQAPTGEQYFGPGTRLTVT.

This clonotype was found many times. CDR3 nucleotides: TGTGCCAGCGGAGCGAGGAACACTGAAGCTTTCTTT. Translating gives CASGARNTEAFF. The gene calls are TRBV11-1 and TRBJ1-1; no reliable D call. V lost 8 bases and J lost 1, with 8 bases in between. In germline, CDR1 is SGHAT, CDR2 FQDESV (reference sequence). The CDR3 covers 12 residues.

The rearrangement joins TRBV3-1 to TRBJ2-7; TRBD2 aligns across 7 bases. The CDR3 runs 15 residues. V shed 4 bases and J 2 bases; nucleotides not matched to a gene: 8. In germline, CDR1 is LGHDT, CDR2 YNNKEL (reference sequence). Here the CDR3 reads CASSRGGRAAYEQYF. The CDR3 coding sequence is TGTGCCAGCAGCCGTGGGGGGAGGGCAGCCTACGAGCAGTACTTC.

The chain uses TRBV27 and TRBJ1-3; unclear D gene. Trimming took 5 bases from V and 0 from J, leaving 14 bases between them. The CDR3 covers 16 residues. The germline gives CDR1 MNHEY, CDR2 SMNVEV (reference sequence). The CDR3 coding sequence is TGTGCCAGCAGTCCCTCCGGGGTATTCTCTGGAAACACCATATATTTT. It is translated as CASSPSGVFSGNTIYF.

In its sample, this clonotype was seen many times. The chain has TRBV12-3 or TRBV12-4 and TRBJ1-6; D remains unclear. V lost 5 bases, J lost 9 bases, and 11 bases lay in between. CDR3 size: 13 residues. CDR3 sequence (DNA): TGTGCCAGCAGTATAAGTCGCGGTTCACCCCTCCACTTT. As protein: CASSISRGSPLHF.

This clonotype was observed many times. This chain links TRBV2 with TRBJ1-5; a possible D gene is TRBD1 (6 bases). CDR1 and CDR2 (germline): SNHLY, FYNNEI. The length of the CDR3 is 15 residues. Trimming shortened V by 6 bases and J by 1 base, and 13 bases separated the two germline ends. The CDR3, as DNA: TGTGCCAGCAGAAAAGAACAGGGAAGCAATCAGCCCCAGCATTTT. It specifies CASRKEQGSNQPQHF.

Ten or more counts support this clonotype. The chain is built from TRBV6-1 and TRBJ1-4; a possible D gene is TRBD1 (6 bases). V was pared by 1 base and J by 2 bases, with 8 bases between. The germline CDR1 and CDR2 sequences are MNHNS and SASEGT. This CDR3 is 15 amino acids long. The CDR3 here is CASSEGGHTNEKLFF. Here the CDR3 DNA reads TGTGCCAGCAGTGAAGGGGGACACACTAATGAAAAACTGTTTTTT.

The rearrangement uses TRBV5-6 and TRBJ2-1; 8 nucleotides agree with TRBD2. Germline V gene sequence: CDR1 SGHDT, CDR2 YYEEEE. The CDR3 runs to 16 residues. After removal of 4 bases from V and 5 bases from J, the junction contained 11 bases not matched to a gene. This chain's CDR3 is CASSLLAGPAHNEQFF. The CDR3 DNA follows: TGTGCCAGCAGCCTATTAGCGGGGCCGGCGCACAATGAGCAGTTCTTC. Full variable domain (missing parts from reference TRBV5-6 and TRBJ2-1): DAGVTQSPTHLIKTRGQQVTLRCSPKSGHDTVSWYQQALGQGPQFIFQYYEEEERQRGNFPDRFSGHQFPNYSSELNVNALLLGDSALYLCASSLLAGPAHNEQFFGPGTRLTVL.

This clonotype was recorded many times. The chain couples TRBV20-1 to TRBJ1-6; D is unclear. Germline CDR1 DFQATT, CDR2 SNEGSKA (reference sequence). V lost 6 bases and J 13 bases, leaving 19 bases between the germline ends. This CDR3 has 13 amino acids. As DNA, the CDR3 is TGCAGTGCGATTTATAAGGAGGGAAATCCCCTCCACTTT. Encoded protein: CSAIYKEGNPLHF.

In its sample, this clonotype was seen many times. CDR3 in DNA: TGTGCCAGCAGCCAAGATCAAGGGACCGCTTACACTGAAGCTTTCTTT. Translated, it gives CASSQDQGTAYTEAFF. The rearrangement joins TRBV3-1 to TRBJ1-1; D perhaps matches TRBD1 (5 bases). Germline V gives CDR1 LGHDT, CDR2 YNNKEL (reference sequence). V was cut by 0 bases and J by 3 bases, with 14 bases left in between. The CDR3 is 16 residues long.

This clonotype was seen more than once but under ten times. This chain uses TRBV2 with TRBJ1-2; maybe TRBD1 (6 bases). This CDR3 is built from 12 residues. The germline CDR1 and CDR2 sequences are SNHLY and FYNNEI. Trimming stripped 6 bases from V and 8 bases from J, with 13 bases between. The CDR3 sequence: CASRPGTTGYTF. The CDR3 DNA sequence: TGTGCCAGCAGACCCGGGACAACGGGCTACACCTTC.

This clonotype has just a few counts. The chain is built from TRBV6-1 and TRBJ1-3; no firm D call. In germline, CDR1 is MNHNS, CDR2 SASEGT. The V gene lost 7 bases and the J gene lost 0 bases, with 16 bases spanning the gap. CDR3 length: 16 amino acids. The CDR3 loop reads CASTQNLGRSGNTIYF. CDR3 DNA sequence: TGTGCCAGCACCCAGAATTTAGGGCGCTCTGGAAACACCATATATTTT.

This clonotype turned up a few times. The chain recombines TRBV6-2 or TRBV6-3 with TRBJ2-3; D possibly corresponds to TRBD2 (5 bases). V lost 6 bases and J 0 bases, leaving 19 bases between the germline ends. Per germline, CDR1 MNHEY and CDR2 SVGEGT. The CDR3 has 17 residues. This CDR3 reads CASRSLQDFLSTDTQYF. The CDR3 DNA reads TGTGCCAGCAGAAGCCTCCAGGACTTCCTAAGCACAGATACGCAGTATTTT.

This clonotype was seen many times. J is TRBJ1-3 and V is TRBV7-8; D remains ambiguous. CDR3 length: 13 residues. V was cut by 3 bases and J by 0 bases, with 3 bases left in between. Germline V gives CDR1 SGHVS, CDR2 FQNEAQ. The CDR3 protein is CASSLTSGNTIYF. As DNA, the CDR3 is TGTGCCAGCAGCTTGACCTCTGGAAACACCATATATTTT.

In its sample, this clonotype was seen many times. The chain combines TRBV28 with TRBJ2-1, with TRBD2 matching 8 bases. CDR1 and CDR2 (germline): MDHEN, SYDVKM. The CDR3 length is 14 residues. V shed 3 bases and J 5 bases; nucleotides not matched to a gene: 3. CDR3 protein: CASSLSGGDNEQFF. CDR3 bases: TGTGCCAGCAGTTTGAGCGGGGGAGACAATGAGCAGTTCTTC.

The chain employs TRBV5-1 and TRBJ2-5; 9 nucleotides agree with TRBD2. The V gene end was trimmed by 6 bases and the J gene end by 2 bases; junction bases not matched to a gene: 11. Germline V lookup: CDR1 SGHRS, CDR2 YFSETQ. This CDR3 comprises 16 residues. CDR3: CASNGGSGGPQETQYF. As DNA, the CDR3 is TGCGCCAGCAATGGGGGTAGCGGGGGCCCACAAGAGACCCAGTACTTC. The whole variable domain, filled in from reference TRBV5-1 and TRBJ2-5, reads KAGVTQTPRYLIKTRGQQVTLSCSPISGHRSVSWYQQTPGQGLQFLFEYFSETQRNKGNFPGRFSGRQFSNSRSEMNVSTLELGDSALYLCASNGGSGGPQETQYFGPGTRLLVL.

This clonotype has only a few counts. V is TRBV3-1 and J is TRBJ2-3; weak D call: TRBD1 (6 bases). Trimming left V 4 bases short and J 10 bases short, with 12 bases between. This CDR3 has 12 residues. Germline V gene data show CDR1 as LGHDT and CDR2 as YNNKEL (reference sequence). CDR3 sequence reads: CASSPPGAAQYF. DNA of the CDR3: TGTGCCAGCAGCCCCCCAGGGGCGGCGCAGTATTTT.

This clonotype has a count of ten or more. This chain connects TRBV2 to TRBJ1-4; perhaps TRBD1 as D (5 bases). Trimming stripped 7 bases from V and 6 bases from J, with 18 bases between. Germline CDR1 reads SNHLY; CDR2 reads FYNNEI. CDR3 size: 15 residues. CDR3 in amino acids: CASTGLQGSDEKLFF. The DNA for the CDR3 is TGTGCCAGCACCGGGCTCCAGGGTAGCGATGAAAAACTGTTTTTT.

In this sample, this clonotype turned up a few times. The CDR3 sequence is CASQKRDTTNYGYTF. In DNA form, the CDR3 reads TGTGCCAGCCAAAAGCGGGACACAACTAACTATGGCTACACCTTC. This chain joins TRBV5-8 and TRBJ1-2; D might be TRBD1 (6 bases). The V end lost 7 bases, the J end lost 0 bases, and 16 bases lay between the germline ends. Germline V lookup: CDR1 SGHTS, CDR2 YDEGEE. The CDR3 extends over 15 amino acids.

This clonotype was detected only a few times. The chain recombines TRBV9 with TRBJ1-6; perhaps TRBD1 as D (6 bases). The germline V gene encodes CDR1 SGDLS and CDR2 YYNGEE. There are 15 residues in the CDR3. V was pared by 0 bases and J by 6 bases, with 10 bases between. The CDR3 nucleotides are TGTGCCAGCAGCGTAGATCCAGGGGCTAATTCACCCCTCCACTTT. Translating it yields CASSVDPGANSPLHF.

This chain connects TRBV3-1 to TRBJ2-1; 10 nucleotides line up with TRBD2. With 5 bases clipped from V and 6 bases from J, the junction kept 10 bases outside the gene matches. Germline V gene data show CDR1 as LGHDT and CDR2 as YNNKEL (reference sequence). The CDR3 totals 16 residues. The CDR3 DNA reads TGTGCCAGCAGCTTAAGTGGGGCTAGCGGGGGCAATGAGCAGTTCTTC. Amino acids: CASSLSGASGGNEQFF.

V is TRBV12-3 or TRBV12-4 and J is TRBJ2-7, with D perhaps matching TRBD1 or TRBD2 (5 bases each). V gave up 0 bases and J gave up 2 bases, with 11 bases separating them. CDR3 length equals 15 residues. The CDR3 nucleotides read TGTGCCAGCAGTTTAGCTTTACCGGGACCCTACGAGCAGTACTTC. This translates into CASSLALPGPYEQYF.

This clonotype was observed many times. This chain joins TRBV3-1 and TRBJ1-5; D perhaps matches TRBD1 (6 bases). Trimming shortened V by 2 bases and J by 4 bases, and 9 bases separated the two germline ends. The CDR3 covers 14 residues. Germline-derived CDR1 and CDR2 are LGHDT and YNNKEL (reference sequence). The CDR3 spells CASSQTGINQPQHF. Here the CDR3 DNA reads TGTGCCAGCAGCCAAACAGGGATAAATCAGCCCCAGCATTTT.

This clonotype was counted only a few times. V and J are TRBV20-1 and TRBJ2-1; 10 bases map to TRBD2. The CDR3 has 14 residues. Germline trimming cut 2 bases from V and 6 bases from J; bases unmatched to any gene: 4. CDR1 and CDR2 from the germline V gene are DFQATT and SNEGSKA (reference sequence). The CDR3 is CSARWERGGNEQFF. Written as DNA, the CDR3 is TGCAGTGCTAGATGGGAGCGGGGGGGCAATGAGCAGTTCTTC.

This clonotype has at least ten counts. The rearrangement joins TRBV6-1 to TRBJ1-5; perhaps TRBD1 as D (6 bases). The CDR3 loop spans 14 amino acids. Trimming stripped 3 bases from V and 7 bases from J, with 13 bases between. Per germline, CDR1 MNHNS and CDR2 SASEGT. CDR3 sequence reads: CASSEAGDDQPQHF. The CDR3 DNA reads TGTGCCAGCAGTGAGGCAGGGGATGACCAGCCCCAGCATTTT.

This clonotype was seen only a few times. The rearrangement joins TRBV14 to TRBJ2-1; weak D call: TRBD1 (6 bases). Trimming shortened V by 3 bases and J by 4 bases, and 16 bases separated the two germline ends. The CDR3 extends over 16 amino acids. Germline V lookup: CDR1 SGHDN, CDR2 FVKESK. CDR3 loop: CASSHFSRDKYNEQFF. The DNA of the CDR3 is TGTGCCAGCAGCCACTTTTCCCGGGACAAATACAATGAGCAGTTCTTC.

Comments on this clonotype: It may be a read error: a sequence one base away is much more abundant. The CDR3 nucleotides read TGTGCCACCAGCAGGCGACAGGGGTCAGATACGCAGTATTTT. As protein: CATSRRQGSDTQYF. The V gene is TRBV15, the J gene TRBJ2-3; 8 nucleotides align to TRBD1. This CDR3 is built from 14 residues. The V gene end was trimmed by 3 bases and the J gene end by 4 bases; junction bases not matched to a gene: 3. Germline loops: CDR1 LNHNV, CDR2 YYDKDF (reference sequence). Based on the CDR3 plus reference TRBV15 and TRBJ2-3, the full variable domain is DAMVIQNPRYQVTQFGKPVTLSCSQTLNHNVMYWYQQKSSQAPKLLFHYYDKDFNNEADTPDNFQSRRPNTSFCFLDIRSPGLGDTAMYLCATSRRQGSDTQYFGPGTRLTVL.

The chain carries TRBV19 and TRBJ1-1, with no clear D. The CDR3 is 14 residues long. The V gene's germline CDR1 is LNHDA and CDR2 SQIVND (reference sequence). V lost 3 bases to trimming and J lost 2 bases, with 10 bases between them. In DNA form, the CDR3 reads TGTGCCAGTAGTATCGGAACCATCAACACTGAAGCTTTCTTT. It encodes CASSIGTINTEAFF.

At least ten counts were recorded for this clonotype. The gene calls are TRBV11-2 and TRBJ2-5; a weak D match, TRBD2 (7 bases). V was clipped by 3 bases and J by 5 bases, with 13 bases between them. The germline V gene has CDR1 SGHAT and CDR2 FQNNGV. The CDR3 is made up of 14 amino acids. The CDR3 DNA reads TGTGCCAGCAGCTTGGCACGCGGGGGCGAGACCCAGTACTTC. This gives the protein CASSLARGGETQYF.